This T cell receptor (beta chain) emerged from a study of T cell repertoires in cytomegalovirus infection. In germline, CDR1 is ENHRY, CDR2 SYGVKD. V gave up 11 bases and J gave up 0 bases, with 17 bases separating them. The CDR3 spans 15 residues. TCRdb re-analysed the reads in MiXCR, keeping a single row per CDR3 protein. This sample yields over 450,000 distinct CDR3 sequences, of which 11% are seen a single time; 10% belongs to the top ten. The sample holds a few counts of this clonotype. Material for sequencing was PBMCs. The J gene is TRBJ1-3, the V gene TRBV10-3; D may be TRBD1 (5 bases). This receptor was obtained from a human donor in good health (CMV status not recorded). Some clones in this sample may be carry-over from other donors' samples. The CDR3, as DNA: TGTGCCGTATCCGGGACGCCCAGCTCTGGAAACACCATATATTTT. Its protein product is CAVSGTPSSGNTIYF.